This T cell receptor beta chain was retrieved from a study of cytomegalovirus exposure and HLA in healthy donors. Findings and caveats of the study: Accurate predictions that matched the HLA-A and HLA-B alleles of most subjects were reportedly made from TCR beta sequences. TCR beta chains associated with HLA were, in a later analysis, more clonally expanded than equally common others. Among donors in an Asian-associated ancestry cluster, a later analysis reportedly found fewer N-insertions than the roughly 700-donor mean.

V shed 10 bases, J shed 3 bases, and the junction held 8 bases outside the gene matches. Germline V CDR1 and CDR2: SNHLY, FYNNEI. This CDR3 is built from 14 residues. As to this clone: No antigen is known for it.

PCR used 60 Vbeta primers and 13 Jbeta primers. Clones were read by immunoSEQ multiplex PCR, and TCRdb kept only the in-frame ones, dropping some. Of 150,000 to 200,000 clones in the sample, 55% to 75% were seen once. The receptor's source is a human donor in good health. Sequences were obtained from PBMCs. The chain is built from TRBV2 and TRBJ2-2, with 7 nucleotides matching TRBD1. The DNA for the CDR3 is TGTGCCATCCGACAGGGACGGGACACCGGGGAGCTGTTTTTT. Residues: CAIRQGRDTGELFF.